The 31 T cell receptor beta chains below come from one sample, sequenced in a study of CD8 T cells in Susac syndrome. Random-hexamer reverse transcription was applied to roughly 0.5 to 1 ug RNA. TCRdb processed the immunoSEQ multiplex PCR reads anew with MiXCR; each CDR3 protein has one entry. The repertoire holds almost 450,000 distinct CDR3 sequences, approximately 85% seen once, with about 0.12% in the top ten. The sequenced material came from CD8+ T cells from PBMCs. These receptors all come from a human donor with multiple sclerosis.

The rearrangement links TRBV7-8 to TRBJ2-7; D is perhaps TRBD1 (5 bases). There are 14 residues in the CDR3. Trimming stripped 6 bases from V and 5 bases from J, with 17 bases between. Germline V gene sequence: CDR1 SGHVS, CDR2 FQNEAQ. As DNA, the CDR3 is TGTGCCAGCAGTCCTTTCTGGGGCAGGAACGAGCAGTACTTC. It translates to CASSPFWGRNEQYF. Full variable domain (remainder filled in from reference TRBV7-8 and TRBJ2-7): GAGVSQSPRYKVAKRGQDVALRCDPISGHVSLFWYQQALGQGPEFLTYFQNEAQLDKSGLPSDRFFAERPEGSVSTLKIQRTQQEDSAVYLCASSPFWGRNEQYFGPGTRLTVT.

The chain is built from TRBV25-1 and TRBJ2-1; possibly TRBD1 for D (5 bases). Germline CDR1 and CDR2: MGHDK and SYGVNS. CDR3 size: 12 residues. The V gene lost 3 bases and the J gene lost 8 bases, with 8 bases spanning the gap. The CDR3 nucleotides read TGTGCCAGCAGTGAGTGGGGCGATGAGCAGTTCTTC. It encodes CASSEWGDEQFF.

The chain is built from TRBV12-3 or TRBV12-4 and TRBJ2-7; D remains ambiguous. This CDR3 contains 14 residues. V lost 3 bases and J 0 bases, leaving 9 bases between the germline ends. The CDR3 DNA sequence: TGTGCCAGCAGTTTTTCCAGGTTCTCCTACGAGCAGTACTTC. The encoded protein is CASSFSRFSYEQYF.

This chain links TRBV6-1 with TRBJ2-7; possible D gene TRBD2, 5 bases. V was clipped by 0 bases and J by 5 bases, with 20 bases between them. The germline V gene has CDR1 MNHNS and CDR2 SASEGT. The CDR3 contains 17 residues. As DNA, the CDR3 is TGTGCCAGCAGTGAAGCGCCACGAGGGCCAAAGGCGGACGAGCAGTACTTC. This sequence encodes CASSEAPRGPKADEQYF.

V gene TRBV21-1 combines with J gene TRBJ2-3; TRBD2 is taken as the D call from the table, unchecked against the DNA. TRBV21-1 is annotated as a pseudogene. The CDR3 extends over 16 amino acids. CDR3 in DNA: TGTGCCAGCAGCAAAGAAGGTAGCGGCAGCACAGATACGCAGTATTTT. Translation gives CASSKEGSGSTDTQYF.

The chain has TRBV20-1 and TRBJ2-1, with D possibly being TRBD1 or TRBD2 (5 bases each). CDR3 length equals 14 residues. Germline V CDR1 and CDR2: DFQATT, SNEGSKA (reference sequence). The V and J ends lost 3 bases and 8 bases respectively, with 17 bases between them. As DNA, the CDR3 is TGCAGTGCTAGGGTTCGGGGCAGAGTCGATGAGCAGTTCTTC. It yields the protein CSARVRGRVDEQFF.

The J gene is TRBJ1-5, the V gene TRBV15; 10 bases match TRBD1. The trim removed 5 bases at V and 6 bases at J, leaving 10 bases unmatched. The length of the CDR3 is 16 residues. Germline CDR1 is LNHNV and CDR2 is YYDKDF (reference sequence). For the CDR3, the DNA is TGTGCCACCAGCCCGAAGACAGGGGGCTTATTTCAGCCCCAGCATTTT. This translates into CATSPKTGGLFQPQHF. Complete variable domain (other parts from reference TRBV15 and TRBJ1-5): DAMVIQNPRYQVTQFGKPVTLSCSQTLNHNVMYWYQQKSSQAPKLLFHYYDKDFNNEADTPDNFQSRRPNTSFCFLDIRSPGLGDTAMYLCATSPKTGGLFQPQHFGDGTRLSIL.

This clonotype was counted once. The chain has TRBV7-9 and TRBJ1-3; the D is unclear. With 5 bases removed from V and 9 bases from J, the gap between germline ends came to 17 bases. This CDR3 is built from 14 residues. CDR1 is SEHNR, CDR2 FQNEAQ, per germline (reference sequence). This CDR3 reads CASSQTRVESTIYF. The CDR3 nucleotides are TGTGCCAGCAGCCAAACAAGGGTGGAAAGCACCATATATTTT.

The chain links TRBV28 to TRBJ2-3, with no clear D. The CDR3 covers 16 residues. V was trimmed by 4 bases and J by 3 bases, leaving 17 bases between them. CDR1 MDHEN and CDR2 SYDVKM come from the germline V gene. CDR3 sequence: CASSSPPSEETDTQYF. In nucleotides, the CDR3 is TGTGCCAGCAGTTCGCCGCCCTCGGAAGAAACAGATACGCAGTATTTT. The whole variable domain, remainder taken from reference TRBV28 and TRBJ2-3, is DVKVTQSSRYLVKRTGEKVFLECVQDMDHENMFWYRQDPGLGLRLIYFSYDVKMKEKGDIPEGYSVSREKKERFSLILESASTNQTSMYLCASSSPPSEETDTQYFGPGTRLTVL.

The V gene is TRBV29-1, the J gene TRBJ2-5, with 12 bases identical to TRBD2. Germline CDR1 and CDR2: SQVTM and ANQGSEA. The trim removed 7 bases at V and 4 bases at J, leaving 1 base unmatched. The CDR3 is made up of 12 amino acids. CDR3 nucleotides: TGCAGCGCGACTAGCGGGAGAGAGACCCAGTACTTC. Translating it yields CSATSGRETQYF. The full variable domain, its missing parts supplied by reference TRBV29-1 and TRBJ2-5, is SAVISQKPSRDICQRGTSLTIQCQVDSQVTMMFWYRQQPGQSLTLIATANQGSEATYESGFVIDKFPISRPNLTFSTLTVSNMSPEDSSIYLCSATSGRETQYFGPGTRLLVL.

CDR3 amino acids: CASSLWGRETNTEAFF. CDR3 in DNA: TGTGCCAGCAGCTTGTGGGGCAGGGAGACGAACACTGAAGCTTTCTTT. This rearrangement joins TRBV5-6 to TRBJ1-1; a possible D gene is TRBD1 (5 bases). Germline V gene sequence: CDR1 SGHDT, CDR2 YYEEEE. The ends were cut back, 1 base at V and 1 base at J, with 14 bases in the middle. The CDR3 covers 16 residues.

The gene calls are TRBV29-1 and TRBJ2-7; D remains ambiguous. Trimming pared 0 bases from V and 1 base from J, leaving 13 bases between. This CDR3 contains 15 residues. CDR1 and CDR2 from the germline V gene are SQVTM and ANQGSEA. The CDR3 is CSVEDPRAPSYEQYF. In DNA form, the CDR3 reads TGCAGCGTTGAAGATCCAAGGGCACCTTCCTACGAGCAGTACTTC.

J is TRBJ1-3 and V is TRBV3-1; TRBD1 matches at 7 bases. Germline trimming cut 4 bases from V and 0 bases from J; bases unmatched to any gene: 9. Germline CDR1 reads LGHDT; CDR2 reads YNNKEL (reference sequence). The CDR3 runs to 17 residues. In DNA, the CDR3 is TGTGCCAGCAGCCTGCGGACAGGAATCTTCTCTGGAAACACCATATATTTT. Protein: CASSLRTGIFSGNTIYF.

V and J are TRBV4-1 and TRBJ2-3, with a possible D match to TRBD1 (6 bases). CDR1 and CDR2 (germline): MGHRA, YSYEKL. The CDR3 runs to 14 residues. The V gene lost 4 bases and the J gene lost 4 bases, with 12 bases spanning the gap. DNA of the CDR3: TGCGCCAGCAGCCGGGGGCTAGGTGCAGATACGCAGTATTTT. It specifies CASSRGLGADTQYF.

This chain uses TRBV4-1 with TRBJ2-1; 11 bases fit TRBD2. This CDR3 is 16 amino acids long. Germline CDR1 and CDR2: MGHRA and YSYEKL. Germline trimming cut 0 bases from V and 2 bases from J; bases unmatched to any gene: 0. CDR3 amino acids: CASSQETSGTYNEQFF. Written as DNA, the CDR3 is TGCGCCAGCAGCCAAGAGACTAGCGGGACCTACAATGAGCAGTTCTTC.

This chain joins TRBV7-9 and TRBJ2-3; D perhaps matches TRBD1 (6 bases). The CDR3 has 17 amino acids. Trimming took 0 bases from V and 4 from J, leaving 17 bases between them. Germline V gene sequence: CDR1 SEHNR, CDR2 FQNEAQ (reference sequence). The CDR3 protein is CASSLAVRGYEADTQYF. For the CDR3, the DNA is TGTGCCAGCAGCTTAGCCGTCAGGGGATACGAGGCAGATACGCAGTATTTT.

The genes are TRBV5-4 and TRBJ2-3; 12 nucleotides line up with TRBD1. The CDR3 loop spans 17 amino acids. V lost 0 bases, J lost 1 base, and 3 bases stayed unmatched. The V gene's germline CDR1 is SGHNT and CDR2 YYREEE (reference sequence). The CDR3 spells CASSLEGQGAGTDTQYF. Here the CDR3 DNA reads TGTGCCAGCAGCTTGGAGGGACAGGGGGCGGGCACAGATACGCAGTATTTT. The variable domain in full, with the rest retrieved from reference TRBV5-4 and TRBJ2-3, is ETGVTQSPTHLIKTRGQQVTLRCSSQSGHNTVSWYQQALGQGPQFIFQYYREEENGRGNFPPRFSGLQFPNYSSELNVNALELDDSALYLCASSLEGQGAGTDTQYFGPGTRLTVL.

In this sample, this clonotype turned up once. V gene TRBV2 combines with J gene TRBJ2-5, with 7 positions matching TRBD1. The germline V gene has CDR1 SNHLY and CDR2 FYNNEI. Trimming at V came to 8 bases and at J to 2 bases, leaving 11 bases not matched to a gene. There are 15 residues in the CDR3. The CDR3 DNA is TGTGCCAGCCTGGGGGACGGGACAGAACAAGAGACCCAGTACTTC. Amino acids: CASLGDGTEQETQYF.

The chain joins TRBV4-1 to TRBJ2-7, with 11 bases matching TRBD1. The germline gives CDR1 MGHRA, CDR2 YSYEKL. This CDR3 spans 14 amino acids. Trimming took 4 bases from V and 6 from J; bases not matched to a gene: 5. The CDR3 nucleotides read TGCGCCAGCAGCCTCGGACAGGGGGCCCCCGAGCAGTACTTC. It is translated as CASSLGQGAPEQYF.

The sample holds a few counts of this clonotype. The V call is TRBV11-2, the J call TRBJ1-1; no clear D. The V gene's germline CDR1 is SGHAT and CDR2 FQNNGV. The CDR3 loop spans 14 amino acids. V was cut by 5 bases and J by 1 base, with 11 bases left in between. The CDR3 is CASSPVRPNTEAFF. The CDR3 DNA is TGTGCCAGCAGCCCTGTGAGGCCGAACACTGAAGCTTTCTTT.

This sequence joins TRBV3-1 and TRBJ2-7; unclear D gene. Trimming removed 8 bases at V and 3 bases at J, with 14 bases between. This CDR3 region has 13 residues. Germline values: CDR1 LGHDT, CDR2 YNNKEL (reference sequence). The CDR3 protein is CASGSPGSYEQYF. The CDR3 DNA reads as TGTGCCAGCGGATCTCCCGGCAGCTACGAGCAGTACTTC.

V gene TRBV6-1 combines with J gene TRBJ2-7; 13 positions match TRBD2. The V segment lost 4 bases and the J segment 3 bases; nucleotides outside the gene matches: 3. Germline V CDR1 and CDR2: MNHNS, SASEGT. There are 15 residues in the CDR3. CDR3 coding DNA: TGTGCCAGCAGTGGGACTAGCGGGAGTTTCTACGAGCAGTACTTC. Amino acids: CASSGTSGSFYEQYF.

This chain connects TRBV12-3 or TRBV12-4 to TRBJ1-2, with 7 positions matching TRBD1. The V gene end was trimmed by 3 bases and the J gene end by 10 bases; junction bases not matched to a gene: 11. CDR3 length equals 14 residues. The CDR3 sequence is CASSFGFQGGTYTF. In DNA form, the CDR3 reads TGTGCCAGCAGTTTCGGATTTCAGGGGGGTACCTACACCTTC.

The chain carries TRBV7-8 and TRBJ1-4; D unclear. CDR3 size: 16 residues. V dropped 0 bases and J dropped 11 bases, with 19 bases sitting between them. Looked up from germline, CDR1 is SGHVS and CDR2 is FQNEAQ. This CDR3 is CASSLAFTRPERKLFF. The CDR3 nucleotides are TGTGCCAGCAGCTTAGCCTTCACACGCCCCGAACGGAAACTGTTTTTT. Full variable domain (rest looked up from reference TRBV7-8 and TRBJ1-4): GAGVSQSPRYKVAKRGQDVALRCDPISGHVSLFWYQQALGQGPEFLTYFQNEAQLDKSGLPSDRFFAERPEGSVSTLKIQRTQQEDSAVYLCASSLAFTRPERKLFFGSGTQLSVL.

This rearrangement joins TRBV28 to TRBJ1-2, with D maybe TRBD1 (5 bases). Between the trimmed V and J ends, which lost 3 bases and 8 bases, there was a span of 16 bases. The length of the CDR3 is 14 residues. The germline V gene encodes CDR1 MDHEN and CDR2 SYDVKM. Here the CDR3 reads CASSFRQSSLGYTF. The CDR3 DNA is TGTGCCAGCAGTTTTAGACAGTCAAGTCTAGGCTACACCTTC.

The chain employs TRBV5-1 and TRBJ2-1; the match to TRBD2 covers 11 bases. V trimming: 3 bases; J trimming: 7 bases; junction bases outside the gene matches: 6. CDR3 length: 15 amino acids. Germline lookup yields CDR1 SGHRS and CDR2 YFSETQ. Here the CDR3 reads CASSWGTSGWNEQFF. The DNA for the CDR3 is TGCGCCAGCAGCTGGGGGACTAGCGGTTGGAATGAGCAGTTCTTC.

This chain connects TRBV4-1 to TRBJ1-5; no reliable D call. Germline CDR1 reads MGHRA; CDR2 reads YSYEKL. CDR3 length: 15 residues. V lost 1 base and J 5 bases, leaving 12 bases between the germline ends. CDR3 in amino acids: CASSQGLREDQPQHF. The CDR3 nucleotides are TGCGCCAGCAGCCAAGGTCTACGGGAGGATCAGCCCCAGCATTTT.

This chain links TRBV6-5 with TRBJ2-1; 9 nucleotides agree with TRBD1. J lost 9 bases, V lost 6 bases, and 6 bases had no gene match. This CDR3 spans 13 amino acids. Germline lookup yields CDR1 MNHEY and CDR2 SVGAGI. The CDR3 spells CASSQGTGSEQFF. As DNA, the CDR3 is TGTGCCAGCAGCCAGGGGACAGGGAGTGAGCAGTTCTTC.

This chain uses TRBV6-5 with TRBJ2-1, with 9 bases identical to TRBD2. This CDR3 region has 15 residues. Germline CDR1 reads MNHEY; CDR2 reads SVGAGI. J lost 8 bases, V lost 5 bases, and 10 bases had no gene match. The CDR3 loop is CASSTGTSILDEQFF. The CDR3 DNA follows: TGTGCCAGCAGTACCGGGACTAGCATTTTGGATGAGCAGTTCTTC.

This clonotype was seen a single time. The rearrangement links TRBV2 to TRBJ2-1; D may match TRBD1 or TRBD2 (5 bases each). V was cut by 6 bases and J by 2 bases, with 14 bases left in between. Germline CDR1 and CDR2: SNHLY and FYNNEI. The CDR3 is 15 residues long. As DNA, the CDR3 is TGTGCCAGCAGAGACCGGGACGGAGCCTACAATGAGCAGTTCTTC. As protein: CASRDRDGAYNEQFF.

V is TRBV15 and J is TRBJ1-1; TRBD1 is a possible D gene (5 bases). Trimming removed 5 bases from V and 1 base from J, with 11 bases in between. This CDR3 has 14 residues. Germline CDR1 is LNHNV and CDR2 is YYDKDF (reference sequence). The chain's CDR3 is CATSRYQGNTEAFF. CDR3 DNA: TGTGCCACCAGCCGATACCAGGGGAACACTGAAGCTTTCTTT.